The 23 T cell receptor beta chains below come from one sample, sequenced in a study of T cells after yellow fever vaccination. TCRdb processed the 5' RACE reads anew with MiXCR; each CDR3 protein has one entry. The sample yields around 400,000 distinct CDR3 sequences, 11% seen once. Sequenced here: PBMCs, sampled on the day of the first yellow fever vaccination. All receptors come from a man aged 18 to 29 who received the YFV17D yellow fever vaccine.

The chain carries TRBV21-1 and TRBJ2-1; the tabulated D call, TRBD1, remains unverified against the DNA. TRBV21-1 is a documented pseudogene. This CDR3 spans 15 amino acids. The DNA of the CDR3 is TGTGCCAGCAGCATCGCGGGACAGGTCTACAATGAGCAGTTCTTC. Protein product: CASSIAGQVYNEQFF.

This clonotype was observed a few times. V usage is TRBV18 and J usage is TRBJ2-7; D unresolved. The germline gives CDR1 KGHSH, CDR2 LQKENI. CDR3 length: 16 amino acids. V was clipped by 4 bases and J by 2 bases, with 18 bases between them. DNA for the CDR3: TGTGCCAGCTCACAGCCGGCACCACCAATACCCTACGAGCAGTACTTC. Translated: CASSQPAPPIPYEQYF.

This clonotype was found many times. V is TRBV5-1 and J is TRBJ2-5; D may be TRBD2 (7 bases). This CDR3 has 14 residues. The germline V gene encodes CDR1 SGHRS and CDR2 YFSETQ. V was shortened by 4 bases and J by 5 bases, with 15 bases between the two germline ends. The CDR3 DNA sequence: TGCGCCAGCAGCGTTGGCGGGGGCGAGGAGACCCAGTACTTC. Amino acids: CASSVGGGEETQYF.

This clonotype has a count of ten or more. The chain carries TRBV18 and TRBJ2-1, with D possibly matching TRBD2 (5 bases). V gave up 3 bases and J gave up 6 bases, with 9 bases separating them. Per the germline V gene, CDR1 is KGHSH and CDR2 is LQKENI. The CDR3 is made up of 13 amino acids. CDR3 DNA: TGTGCCAGCTCACCGGGAGACACCAATGAGCAGTTCTTC. It specifies CASSPGDTNEQFF.

The chain couples TRBV7-2 to TRBJ2-7; D unresolved. This CDR3 is 14 amino acids long. The germline V gene encodes CDR1 SGHTA and CDR2 FQGNSA. With 3 bases removed from V and 1 base from J, the gap between germline ends came to 10 bases. The CDR3 loop reads CASSFHYSSYEQYF. The CDR3 DNA sequence: TGTGCCAGCAGCTTCCACTACTCTTCCTACGAGCAGTACTTC.

There are a few counts of this clonotype. The V call is TRBV20-1, the J call TRBJ1-1; D is possibly TRBD1 (5 bases). The CDR3 extends over 12 amino acids. The germline V gene has CDR1 DFQATT and CDR2 SNEGSKA (reference sequence). Trimming took off 6 bases at V and 4 bases at J, with 12 bases between the two ends. The CDR3 DNA reads TGCAGTGCCCACACGGGGACCACTGAAGCTTTCTTT. It is translated as CSAHTGTTEAFF.

There are a few counts of this clonotype. The chain recombines TRBV3-1 with TRBJ2-1; 8 nucleotides match TRBD1. The V segment lost 1 base and the J segment 5 bases; nucleotides outside the gene matches: 10. The CDR3 sequence is 17 residues long. Germline lookup yields CDR1 LGHDT and CDR2 YNNKEL (reference sequence). CDR3 nucleotide sequence: TGTGCCAGCAGCCAAGGCATGGGACAGGCTACCGACAATGAGCAGTTCTTC. It codes for CASSQGMGQATDNEQFF.

This clonotype was picked up a small number of times. CDR3 sequence reads: CATSRVLGEQFF. Here the CDR3 DNA reads TGTGCCACCAGCAGAGTTCTTGGTGAGCAGTTCTTC. The rearrangement links TRBV15 to TRBJ2-1; D unclear. Trimming removed 1 base at V and 9 bases at J, with 7 bases between. CDR1 and CDR2 from the germline V gene are LNHNV and YYDKDF (reference sequence). The CDR3 is 12 residues long.

This chain joins TRBV7-8 and TRBJ1-1, with D unclear. Germline CDR1 reads SGHVS; CDR2 reads FQNEAQ. This CDR3 comprises 15 residues. V lost 5 bases and J 0 bases, leaving 13 bases between the germline ends. The DNA for the CDR3 is TGTGCCAGCAGCCGAAGTTTAGGCGTGAACACTGAAGCTTTCTTT. Translation gives CASSRSLGVNTEAFF.

The V call is TRBV4-3, the J call TRBJ2-1, with 14 bases identical to TRBD2. Germline V gives CDR1 LGHNA, CDR2 YSLEER. V shed 2 bases, J shed 6 bases, and the junction held 3 bases outside the gene matches. CDR3 length: 16 residues. In DNA form, the CDR3 reads TGCGCCAGCAGCCAACTGGGACTAGCGGGGGCCAATGAGCAGTTCTTC. It codes for CASSQLGLAGANEQFF.

This clonotype was seen only a few times. This chain links TRBV7-2 with TRBJ2-3; TRBD1 might be the D (5 bases). The germline CDR1 and CDR2 sequences are SGHTA and FQGNSA. V lost 0 bases and J 2 bases, leaving 9 bases between the germline ends. The CDR3 spans 15 residues. The CDR3, as DNA: TGTGCCAGCAGCTTAGCGGGGCCTGCCACAGATACGCAGTATTTT. Its protein is CASSLAGPATDTQYF.

The chain carries TRBV5-4 and TRBJ2-7, with TRBD1 matching over 8 bases. CDR1 and CDR2 from the germline V gene are SGHNT and YYREEE (reference sequence). V lost 4 bases to trimming and J lost 5 bases; unmatched junction nucleotides: 14. The CDR3 sequence is 16 residues long. CDR3 DNA sequence: TGTGCCAGCAGCCACACCGACAGGGGTCTGTCCGACGAGCAGTACGTC. Translating gives CASSHTDRGLSDEQYV.

This clonotype was counted only a few times. The gene calls are TRBV3-1 and TRBJ1-1, with 8 bases matching TRBD1. Trimming cost V 0 bases and J 6 bases; bases outside gene matches: 9. This CDR3 has 16 residues. Looked up from germline, CDR1 is LGHDT and CDR2 is YNNKEL (reference sequence). The CDR3, as DNA: TGTGCCAGCAGCCAAGAACTTGAGACAGGGGTGGCTGAAGCTTTCTTT. It encodes CASSQELETGVAEAFF.

In its sample, this clonotype was seen a few times. The V and J genes are TRBV7-2 and TRBJ2-7, with a weak D call TRBD2 (6 bases). CDR1 and CDR2 from the germline V gene are SGHTA and FQGNSA. The CDR3 length is 13 residues. V lost 4 bases, J lost 6 bases, and 13 bases lay in between. The CDR3: CASSSTRGSEQYV. The CDR3 DNA sequence: TGTGCCAGCAGCTCCACCCGGGGGTCCGAGCAGTACGTC.

This clonotype came up many times. The chain is built from TRBV7-9 and TRBJ2-2, with unresolved D. Germline CDR1 reads SEHNR; CDR2 reads FQNEAQ (reference sequence). Between the trimmed V and J ends, which lost 2 bases and 6 bases, there was a span of 7 bases. This CDR3 contains 13 residues. CDR3 amino acids: CASSLPGSGELFF. The CDR3, as DNA: TGTGCCAGCAGCTTACCAGGATCCGGGGAGCTGTTTTTT.

This chain connects TRBV5-5 to TRBJ1-1; D unclear. The CDR3 covers 14 residues. Per the germline V gene, CDR1 is SGHKS and CDR2 is YYEKEE (reference sequence). V shed 2 bases and J shed 1 base, with 9 bases lying between them. In nucleotides, the CDR3 is TGTGCCAGCAGCTTCGCCAGCTCGAACACTGAAGCTTTCTTT. This codes for CASSFASSNTEAFF.

This clonotype was observed a few times. The gene calls are TRBV6-1 and TRBJ2-2, with TRBD1 matching 11 bases. The CDR3 has 13 residues. The V segment lost 11 bases and the J segment 2 bases; nucleotides outside the gene matches: 1. CDR1 is MNHNS, CDR2 SASEGT, per germline. CDR3 protein: CAGQGANTGELFF. Here the CDR3 DNA reads TGTGCCGGACAGGGGGCAAACACCGGGGAGCTGTTTTTT.

This clonotype was counted between two and nine times. The gene calls are TRBV25-1 and TRBJ2-3; D is undetermined. The V gene's germline CDR1 is MGHDK and CDR2 SYGVNS. The CDR3 is 14 amino acids. V lost 1 base, J lost 4 bases, and 9 bases lay in between. The CDR3 coding sequence is TGTGCCAGCAGTGAATTCGACACCTCAGATACGCAGTATTTT. Amino acids: CASSEFDTSDTQYF.

The rearrangement uses TRBV18 and TRBJ1-6; maybe TRBD1 (5 bases). This CDR3 region has 20 residues. Per germline, CDR1 KGHSH and CDR2 LQKENI. Trimming cost V 1 base and J 0 bases, with 19 bases left between them. This CDR3 is CASSPRHSGGGHSYNSPLHF. In DNA form, the CDR3 reads TGTGCCAGCTCACCACGGCATTCCGGTGGGGGTCACTCCTATAATTCACCCCTCCACTTT.

This clonotype was counted between two and nine times. The chain uses TRBV18 and TRBJ2-3, with D possibly being TRBD1 (6 bases). The CDR3 totals 17 residues. The germline V and J ends were trimmed by 4 bases and 3 bases, with 20 bases remaining between them. CDR1 is KGHSH and CDR2 is LQKENI in the germline V gene. The CDR3 bases are TGTGCCAGCTCACTAAACCAGGGGCGTGCGGCGACAGATACGCAGTATTTT. This encodes CASSLNQGRAATDTQYF. Using reference TRBV18 and TRBJ2-3 for the parts outside the CDR3, the full variable domain is NAGVMQNPRHLVRRRGQEARLRCSPMKGHSHVYWYRQLPEEGLKFMVYLQKENIIDESGMPKERFSAEFPKEGPSILRIQQVVRGDSAAYFCASSLNQGRAATDTQYFGPGTRLTVL.

This clonotype was seen many times. One junction end does not reproduce the germline sequence, and a read error may be involved. V and J are TRBV5-1 and TRBJ1-5; D might be TRBD1 (5 bases). This CDR3 spans 13 amino acids. Looked up from germline, CDR1 is SGHRS and CDR2 is YFSETQ. The CDR3 nucleotides read TGTGCCAGCAGTCTGGGGGAGAATCAGCCCCAGCATTTT. This encodes CASSLGENQPQHF.

The chain employs TRBV6-1 and TRBJ2-1; 10 positions agree with TRBD2. The CDR3 is 15 residues long. After removal of 6 bases from V and 5 bases from J, the junction contained 7 bases not matched to a gene. Germline V lookup: CDR1 MNHNS, CDR2 SASEGT. The CDR3 nucleotides read TGTGCCAGCAGGCCATCAGCGGGGGGGAACAATGAGCAGTTCTTC. It codes for CASRPSAGGNNEQFF.

This clonotype was counted a few times. The rearrangement uses TRBV10-3 and TRBJ1-2, with D perhaps matching TRBD1 (6 bases). This CDR3 has 14 residues. Germline CDR1 and CDR2: ENHRY and SYGVKD. The germline V and J ends were trimmed by 10 bases and 0 bases, with 15 bases remaining between them. The DNA of the CDR3 is TGTGCCACCTGGGGGGCAGTACCTAACTATGGCTACACCTTC. This encodes CATWGAVPNYGYTF.